Shown below are 5 T cell receptor beta chains from a single sample sequenced in a study of post-analysis software for immune sequencing data. Unique molecular identifiers were present in the TCR beta cDNA libraries. TCRdb analysed the PCR reads with MiXCR anew, one entry per CDR3 protein. The data contain some 690,000 distinct CDR3 sequences, around 64% of them singletons. Findings and caveats of the study: Patients used about 5 TRBV segments, including TRBV5-6, TRBV5-1 and TRBV20-1, more often than controls.

No antigen is known for these receptors. The sample was blood. All receptors come from a girl aged 2 to 10 with multiple sclerosis.

This clonotype was picked up a small number of times. CDR3 in DNA: TGTGCCAGCAGTCATCTTGGGGGCGCGACGCAGTATTTT. This codes for CASSHLGGATQYF. The chain combines TRBV27 with TRBJ2-3; possible D gene TRBD1, 6 bases. Germline V gives CDR1 MNHEY, CDR2 SMNVEV (reference sequence). The V end lost 5 bases, the J end lost 9 bases, and 15 bases lay between the germline ends. This CDR3 comprises 13 residues.

The chain employs TRBV25-1 and TRBJ2-6; D not resolved. In germline, CDR1 is MGHDK, CDR2 SYGVNS. This CDR3 is built from 16 residues. With 3 bases removed from V and 0 bases from J, the gap between germline ends came to 9 bases. The CDR3 region is CASSEGYGSGANVLTF. The DNA of the CDR3 is TGTGCCAGCAGTGAGGGGTATGGCTCTGGGGCCAACGTCCTGACTTTC. Combining the CDR3 with reference TRBV25-1 and TRBJ2-6 gives the whole variable domain EADIYQTPRYLVIGTGKKITLECSQTMGHDKMYWYQQDPGMELHLIHYSYGVNSTEKGDLSSESTVSRIRTEHFPLTLESARPSHTSQYLCASSEGYGSGANVLTFGAGSRLTVL.

CDR3 region: CSARDPGRGQETQYF. DNA of the CDR3: TGCAGTGCTAGAGATCCTGGAAGGGGGCAAGAGACCCAGTACTTC. This chain uses TRBV20-1 with TRBJ2-5; possible D gene TRBD1, 6 bases. The CDR3 covers 15 residues. Germline V lookup: CDR1 DFQATT, CDR2 SNEGSKA (reference sequence). V was trimmed by 0 bases and J by 2 bases, leaving 13 bases between them.

This chain connects TRBV20-1 to TRBJ2-7; D is possibly TRBD2 (6 bases). The V and J ends lost 2 bases and 0 bases respectively, with 20 bases between them. The CDR3 covers 17 residues. The germline CDR1 and CDR2 sequences are DFQATT and SNEGSKA (reference sequence). The CDR3 DNA reads as TGCAGTGCTAGATTTGTCGCGAGCGGGCGTTTCTCCTACGAGCAGTACTTC. It yields the protein CSARFVASGRFSYEQYF.

The V gene is TRBV5-1, the J gene TRBJ2-6; 11 nucleotides agree with TRBD2. The CDR3 contains 17 residues. CDR1 is SGHRS, CDR2 YFSETQ, per germline. V shed 1 base and J 2 bases; nucleotides not matched to a gene: 2. CDR3 in DNA: TGCGCCAGCAGCTTGTTAGCGGGAGGGGCTGGGGCCAACGTCCTGACTTTC. Translation: CASSLLAGGAGANVLTF.